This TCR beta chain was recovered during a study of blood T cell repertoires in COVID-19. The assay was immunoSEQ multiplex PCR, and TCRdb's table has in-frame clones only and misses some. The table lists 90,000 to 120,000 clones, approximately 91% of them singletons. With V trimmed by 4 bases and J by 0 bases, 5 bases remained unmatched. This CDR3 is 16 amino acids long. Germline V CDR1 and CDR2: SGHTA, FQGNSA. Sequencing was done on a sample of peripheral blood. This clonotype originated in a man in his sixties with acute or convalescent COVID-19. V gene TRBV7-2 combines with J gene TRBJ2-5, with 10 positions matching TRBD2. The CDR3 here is CASSSRTSGYQETQYF. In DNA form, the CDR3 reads TGTGCCAGCAGCTCCCGGACTAGCGGATACCAAGAGACCCAGTACTTC. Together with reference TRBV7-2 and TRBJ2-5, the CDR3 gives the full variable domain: GAGVSQSPSNKVTEKGKDVELRCDPISGHTALYWYRQSLGQGLEFLIYFQGNSAPDKSGLPSDRFSAERTGGSVSTLTIQRTQQEDSAVYLCASSSRTSGYQETQYFGPGTRLLVL.